This T cell receptor (beta chain) was recovered during a study of T cell responses to AZD1222 COVID-19 vaccine. Study results and caveats: At 160-218 and 743-854, vaccine-associated CD4 TCRs were dominant, and they spanned spike.

In the case of this clone: What it recognizes is unknown.

Sequenced by immunoSEQ multiplex PCR; TCRdb stores in-frame clones only, minus some. This sample has around 130,000 clones; roughly 86% occur once, and the top ten carry 3%. The sequencing here drew on peripheral blood, taken 28 days after the second AZD1222 dose. This receptor was taken from an adult who received the AZD1222 COVID-19 vaccine.

The CDR3 loop reads CASTLTGEKLFF. The CDR3 DNA sequence: TGTGCCAGCACCTTGACCGGTGAAAAACTGTTTTTT. The chain couples TRBV11-3 to TRBJ1-4; D uncertain. CDR3 length: 12 residues. The V gene lost 7 bases and the J gene lost 7 bases, with 10 bases spanning the gap. CDR1 and CDR2 (germline): SGHNT, YENEEA.